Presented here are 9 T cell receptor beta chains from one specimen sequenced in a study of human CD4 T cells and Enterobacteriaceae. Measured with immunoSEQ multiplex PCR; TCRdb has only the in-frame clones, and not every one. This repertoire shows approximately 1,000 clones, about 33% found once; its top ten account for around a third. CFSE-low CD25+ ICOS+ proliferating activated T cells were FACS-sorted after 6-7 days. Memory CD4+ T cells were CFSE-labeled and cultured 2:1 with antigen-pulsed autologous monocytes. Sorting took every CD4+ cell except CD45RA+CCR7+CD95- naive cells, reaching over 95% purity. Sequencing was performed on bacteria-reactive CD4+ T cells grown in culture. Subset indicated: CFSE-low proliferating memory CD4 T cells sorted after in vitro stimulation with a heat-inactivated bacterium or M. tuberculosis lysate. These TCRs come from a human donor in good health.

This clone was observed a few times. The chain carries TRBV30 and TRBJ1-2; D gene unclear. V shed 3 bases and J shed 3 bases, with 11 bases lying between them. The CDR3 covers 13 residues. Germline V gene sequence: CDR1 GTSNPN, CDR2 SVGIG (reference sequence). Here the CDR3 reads CAWSRVRDYGYTF. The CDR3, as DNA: TGTGCCTGGAGCAGAGTGAGGGACTATGGCTACACCTTC. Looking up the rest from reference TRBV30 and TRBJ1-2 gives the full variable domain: SQTIHQWPATLVQPVGSPLSLECTVEGTSNPNLYWYRQAAGRGLQLLFYSVGIGQISSEVPQNLSASRPQDRQFILSSKKLLLSDSGFYLCAWSRVRDYGYTFGSGTRLTVV.

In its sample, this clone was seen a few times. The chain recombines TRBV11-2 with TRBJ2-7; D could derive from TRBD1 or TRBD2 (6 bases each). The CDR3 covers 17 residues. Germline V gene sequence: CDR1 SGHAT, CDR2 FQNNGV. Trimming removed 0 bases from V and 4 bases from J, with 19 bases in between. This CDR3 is CASSLDRGRGGEYEQYF. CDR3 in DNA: TGTGCCAGCAGCTTAGATCGGGGGCGAGGGGGAGAGTACGAGCAGTACTTC.

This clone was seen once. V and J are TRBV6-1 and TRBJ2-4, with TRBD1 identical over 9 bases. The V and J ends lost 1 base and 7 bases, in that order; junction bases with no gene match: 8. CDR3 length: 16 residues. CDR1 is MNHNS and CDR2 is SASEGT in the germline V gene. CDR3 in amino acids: CASSEVPGTGSNIQYF. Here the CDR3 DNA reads TGTGCCAGCAGTGAAGTACCCGGGACAGGGAGTAACATTCAGTACTTC.

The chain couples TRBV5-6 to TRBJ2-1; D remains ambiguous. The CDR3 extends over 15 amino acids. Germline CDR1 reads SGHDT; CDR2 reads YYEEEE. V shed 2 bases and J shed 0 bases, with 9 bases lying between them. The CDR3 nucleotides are TGTGCCAGCAGCTTCCGGCCGGGCTCCTACAATGAGCAGTTCTTC. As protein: CASSFRPGSYNEQFF.

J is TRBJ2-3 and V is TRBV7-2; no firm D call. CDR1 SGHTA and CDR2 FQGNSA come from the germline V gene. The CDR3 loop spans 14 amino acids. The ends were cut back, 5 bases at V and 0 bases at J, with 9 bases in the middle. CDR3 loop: CASSPAISTDTQYF. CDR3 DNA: TGTGCCAGCAGCCCAGCGATAAGCACAGATACGCAGTATTTT. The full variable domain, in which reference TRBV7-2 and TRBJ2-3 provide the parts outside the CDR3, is GAGVSQSPSNKVTEKGKDVELRCDPISGHTALYWYRQSLGQGLEFLIYFQGNSAPDKSGLPSDRFSAERTGGSVSTLTIQRTQQEDSAVYLCASSPAISTDTQYFGPGTRLTVL.

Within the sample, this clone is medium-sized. In nucleotides, the CDR3 is TGCGCCAGCAGTGAGTCGGGACGGGACGAAAAACTGTTTTTT. Translating gives CASSESGRDEKLFF. V gene TRBV10-1 combines with J gene TRBJ1-4; a weak D match, TRBD1 (5 bases). V lost 0 bases, J lost 8 bases, and 10 bases lay in between. This CDR3 has 14 amino acids. From germline, CDR1 is WNHNN and CDR2 SYGVQD (reference sequence).

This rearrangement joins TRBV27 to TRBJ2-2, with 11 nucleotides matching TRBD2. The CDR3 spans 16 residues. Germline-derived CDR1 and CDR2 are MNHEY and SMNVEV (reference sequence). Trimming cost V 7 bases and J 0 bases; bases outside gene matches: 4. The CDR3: CASTGGLAANTGELFF. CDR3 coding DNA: TGTGCCAGCACCGGGGGACTAGCGGCGAACACCGGGGAGCTGTTTTTT.

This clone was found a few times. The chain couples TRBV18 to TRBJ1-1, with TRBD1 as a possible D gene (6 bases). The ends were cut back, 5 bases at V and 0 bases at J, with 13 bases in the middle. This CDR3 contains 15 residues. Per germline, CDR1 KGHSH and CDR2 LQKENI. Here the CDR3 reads CASSANGQMNTEAFF. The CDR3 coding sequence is TGTGCCAGCTCAGCCAATGGACAGATGAACACTGAAGCTTTCTTT. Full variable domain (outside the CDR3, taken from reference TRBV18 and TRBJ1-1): NAGVMQNPRHLVRRRGQEARLRCSPMKGHSHVYWYRQLPEEGLKFMVYLQKENIIDESGMPKERFSAEFPKEGPSILRIQQVVRGDSAAYFCASSANGQMNTEAFFGQGTRLTVV.

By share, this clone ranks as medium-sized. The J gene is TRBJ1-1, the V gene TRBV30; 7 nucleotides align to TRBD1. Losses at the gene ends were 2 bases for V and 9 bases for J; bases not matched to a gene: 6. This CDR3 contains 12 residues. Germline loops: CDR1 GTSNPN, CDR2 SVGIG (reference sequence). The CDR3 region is CAWSSGGGKAFF. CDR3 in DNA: TGTGCCTGGAGTTCAGGGGGAGGGAAAGCTTTCTTT.